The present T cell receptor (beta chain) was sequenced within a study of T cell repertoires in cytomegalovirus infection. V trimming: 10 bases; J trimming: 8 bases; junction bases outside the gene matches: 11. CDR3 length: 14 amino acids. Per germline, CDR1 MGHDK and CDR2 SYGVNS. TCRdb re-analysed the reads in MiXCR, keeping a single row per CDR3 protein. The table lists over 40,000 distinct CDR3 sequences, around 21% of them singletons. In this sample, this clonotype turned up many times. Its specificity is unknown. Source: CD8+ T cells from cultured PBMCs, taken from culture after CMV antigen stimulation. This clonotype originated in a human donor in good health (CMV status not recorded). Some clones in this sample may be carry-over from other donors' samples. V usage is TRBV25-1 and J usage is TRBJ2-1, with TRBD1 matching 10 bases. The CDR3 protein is CATSLGTGVDEQFF. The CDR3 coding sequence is TGTGCCACTTCATTGGGGACAGGGGTAGATGAGCAGTTCTTC.